The source of this T cell receptor (beta chain) is a study of cytomegalovirus exposure and HLA in healthy donors. Overall study results and limits: Cytomegalovirus-associated status was assigned to 164 TCR beta chains. An apparent linkage of common viral pathogens to several of the most significant clusters emerged in a later analysis.

With 60 Vbeta and 13 Jbeta primers, the PCR was carried out. Here immunoSEQ multiplex PCR was the method, and the copy in TCRdb shows in-frame clones only, minus some. The profile shows some 150,000 clones, approximately 64% of them singletons. This clone was detected once. Its antigen is not identified. Input material: PBMCs. The receptor comes from a woman aged 40 to 50 in good health and CMV-seronegative.

CDR3 in DNA: TGTGCCAGCAGTTTGCCAGGGGGGAATGAGCAGTTCTTC. Translated: CASSLPGGNEQFF. The chain uses TRBV27 and TRBJ2-1; tentatively, D is TRBD1 (7 bases). From germline, CDR1 is MNHEY and CDR2 SMNVEV (reference sequence). There are 13 residues in the CDR3. Deletions cut 3 bases from V and 7 bases from J, with 10 bases between.